Shown below are 26 T cell receptor beta chains from a single sample sequenced in a study of CD8+ T cells in alopecia areata. The treatment denotes: oral pan-JAK inhibitor, 5-10 mg twice daily. In each case, RNA was isolated and then reverse transcribed into cDNA as the sequencing template. Clones were sequenced by immunoSEQ multiplex PCR, and TCRdb holds only the in-frame ones, with some missing. The table includes approximately 180,000 clones, roughly 70% detected once. Here the sequenced sample was CD4+ T cells sorted from blood, taken at roughly week 49, from a patient treated with tofacitinib. Receptor source: a human donor with alopecia areata.

The chain combines TRBV30 with TRBJ1-5, with D hard to call. The CDR3 consists of 12 residues. Germline V gives CDR1 GTSNPN, CDR2 SVGIG (reference sequence). Trimming cost V 3 bases and J 7 bases, with 10 bases left between them. CDR3 loop: CAWSAGEQPQHF. The CDR3 region has the DNA TGTGCCTGGAGCGCGGGTGAGCAGCCCCAGCATTTT.

The chain employs TRBV29-1 and TRBJ2-5, with 10 bases that match TRBD2. The length of the CDR3 is 13 residues. The germline V gene encodes CDR1 SQVTM and CDR2 ANQGSEA. CDR3 DNA sequence: TGCAGTGCTAGCGGGGGTAATCAAGAGACCCAGTACTTC. Its translation is CSASGGNQETQYF. The full variable domain, in which reference TRBV29-1 and TRBJ2-5 provide the parts outside the CDR3, is SAVISQKPSRDICQRGTSLTIQCQVDSQVTMMFWYRQQPGQSLTLIATANQGSEATYESGFVIDKFPISRPNLTFSTLTVSNMSPEDSSIYLCSASGGNQETQYFGPGTRLLVL.

Only one count was recorded for this clone. The chain employs TRBV15 and TRBJ2-6; no clear D. V shed 0 bases and J shed 2 bases, with 5 bases lying between them. From germline, CDR1 is LNHNV and CDR2 YYDKDF (reference sequence). The CDR3 length is 15 residues. The CDR3 reads CATSREGTGANVLTF. The CDR3 nucleotides are TGTGCCACCAGCAGAGAAGGGACTGGGGCCAACGTCCTGACTTTC.

The chain links TRBV11-1 to TRBJ1-2, with a weak D call TRBD1 (5 bases). Between the trimmed V and J ends, which lost 2 bases and 7 bases, there was a span of 8 bases. Per the germline V gene, CDR1 is SGHAT and CDR2 is FQDESV (reference sequence). This CDR3 spans 12 amino acids. Written as DNA, the CDR3 is TGTGCCAGCAGCTTAACGAGGGGTGGCTACACCTTC. Translation: CASSLTRGGYTF.

The CDR3 loop reads CASSSGQTTGELFF. The CDR3 region has the DNA TGTGCCAGCAGTTCGGGACAGACCACCGGGGAGCTGTTTTTT. The chain has TRBV7-8 and TRBJ2-2; 7 bases map to TRBD1. The CDR3 sequence is 14 residues long. With V trimmed by 6 bases and J by 4 bases, 5 bases remained unmatched. The germline V gene encodes CDR1 SGHVS and CDR2 FQNEAQ. Together with reference TRBV7-8 and TRBJ2-2, the CDR3 gives the full variable domain: GAGVSQSPRYKVAKRGQDVALRCDPISGHVSLFWYQQALGQGPEFLTYFQNEAQLDKSGLPSDRFFAERPEGSVSTLKIQRTQQEDSAVYLCASSSGQTTGELFFGEGSRLTVL.

This chain connects TRBV5-1 to TRBJ2-5; D is possibly TRBD1 (5 bases). Trimming cost V 0 bases and J 4 bases, with 10 bases left between them. This CDR3 has 14 amino acids. The V gene's germline CDR1 is SGHRS and CDR2 YFSETQ. The CDR3 loop reads CASSLGQGRETQYF. The DNA for the CDR3 is TGCGCCAGCAGCTTGGGGCAGGGTAGAGAGACCCAGTACTTC.

In its sample, this clone was seen a few times. This chain joins TRBV29-1 and TRBJ1-2, with a tentative D call TRBD1 (6 bases). Trimming stripped 8 bases from V and 6 bases from J, with 13 bases between. This CDR3 has 11 amino acids. CDR1 is SQVTM, CDR2 ANQGSEA, per germline. The CDR3 loop reads CSSRAGDGYTF. Written as DNA, the CDR3 is TGCAGCTCCCGTGCAGGGGATGGCTACACCTTC.

In its sample, this clone was seen once. V usage is TRBV27 and J usage is TRBJ1-6; D unresolved. Deletions cut 2 bases from V and 7 bases from J, with 21 bases between. CDR1 and CDR2 (germline): MNHEY, SMNVEV (reference sequence). CDR3 length equals 18 residues. The CDR3 DNA follows: TGTGCCAGCAGTTTAGAGGGCCAATTTGAAACGGGGAATTCACCCCTCCACTTT. Translating gives CASSLEGQFETGNSPLHF.

The chain links TRBV6-6 to TRBJ2-7; no reliable D call. Germline CDR1 is MNHNY and CDR2 is SVGAGI (reference sequence). The V end was cut by 11 bases, the J end by 6 bases, with 20 bases between. CDR3 length: 13 residues. CDR3 nucleotides: TGTGCCTGCATGACGGGCCGGAATGGCGAGCAGTACTTC. Its protein is CACMTGRNGEQYF.

The rearrangement joins TRBV5-6 to TRBJ1-4, with D possibly being TRBD1 (6 bases). Germline-derived CDR1 and CDR2 are SGHDT and YYEEEE. V gave up 0 bases and J gave up 8 bases, with 11 bases separating them. This CDR3 contains 14 residues. The CDR3 sequence: CASSLDGGSEKLFF. For the CDR3, the DNA is TGTGCCAGCAGCTTGGACGGGGGCTCCGAAAAACTGTTTTTT.

A few counts support this clone. The chain has TRBV29-1 and TRBJ2-7, with D unresolved. Germline CDR1 reads SQVTM; CDR2 reads ANQGSEA. V gave up 6 bases and J gave up 4 bases, with 13 bases separating them. This CDR3 comprises 12 residues. The CDR3 nucleotides read TGCAGCGTGTTCTCAACAGTATACGAGCAGTACTTC. Encoded protein: CSVFSTVYEQYF.

J is TRBJ2-1 and V is TRBV30; 10 nucleotides match TRBD2. Trimming cost V 5 bases and J 15 bases; bases outside gene matches: 7. Germline assignment: CDR1 GTSNPN and CDR2 SVGIG (reference sequence). There are 11 residues in the CDR3. The CDR3 sequence: CAWSSGGGRFF. The DNA of the CDR3 is TGTGCCTGGTCTAGCGGGGGAGGTAGGTTCTTC.

This sequence joins TRBV2 and TRBJ2-7; D perhaps matches TRBD1 (5 bases). Trimming cost V 6 bases and J 2 bases, with 11 bases left between them. CDR3 size: 13 residues. Germline V CDR1 and CDR2: SNHLY, FYNNEI. The CDR3 is CASRKDSTYEQYF. The CDR3 DNA is TGTGCCAGCAGAAAAGACAGCACCTACGAGCAGTACTTC. Based on the CDR3 plus reference TRBV2 and TRBJ2-7, the full variable domain is EPEVTQTPSHQVTQMGQEVILRCVPISNHLYFYWYRQILGQKVEFLVSFYNNEISEKSEIFDDQFSVERPDGSNFTLKIRSTKLEDSAMYFCASRKDSTYEQYFGPGTRLTVT.

Notes on this clone: In the same sample, other DNA sequences code for this CDR3. This sequence joins TRBV9 and TRBJ2-6; unclear D gene. V was shortened by 2 bases and J by 0 bases, with 3 bases between the two germline ends. This CDR3 comprises 14 residues. Looked up from germline, CDR1 is SGDLS and CDR2 is YYNGEE. The CDR3 here is CASSVDSGANVLTF. For the CDR3, the DNA is TGTGCCAGCAGCGTGGACTCTGGGGCCAACGTCCTGACTTTC.

This clone was counted between two and nine times. V is TRBV7-2 and J is TRBJ1-5; 9 nucleotides match TRBD1. The CDR3 has 17 amino acids. V shed 5 bases and J 2 bases; nucleotides not matched to a gene: 10. Germline CDR1 is SGHTA and CDR2 is FQGNSA. CDR3 residues: CASSPYGTGYGNQPQHF. The CDR3, as DNA: TGTGCCAGCAGCCCATATGGGACAGGGTACGGCAATCAGCCCCAGCATTTT.

The genes are TRBV11-2 and TRBJ2-3; no firm D call. This CDR3 comprises 14 residues. V lost 4 bases to trimming and J lost 0 bases, with 8 bases between them. Germline CDR1 SGHAT, CDR2 FQNNGV. The CDR3 is CASSSWMSTDTQYF. The CDR3 DNA sequence: TGTGCCAGCAGCTCCTGGATGAGCACAGATACGCAGTATTTT.

The rearrangement uses TRBV30 and TRBJ2-7; D gene unclear. V was cut by 2 bases and J by 1 base, with 12 bases left in between. Germline CDR1 reads GTSNPN; CDR2 reads SVGIG (reference sequence). This CDR3 spans 14 amino acids. Written as DNA, the CDR3 is TGTGCCTGGAGTAGGCCTAATAAATCCTACGAGCAGTACTTC. Its translation is CAWSRPNKSYEQYF.

The rearrangement links TRBV7-8 to TRBJ2-2; 13 bases align to TRBD2. The CDR3 totals 18 residues. V gave up 4 bases and J gave up 0 bases; unmatched junction bases: 5. Germline values: CDR1 SGHVS, CDR2 FQNEAQ. CDR3 DNA sequence: TGTGCCAGCAGCTCCGGACTAGCGGGGGCCTCGAACACCGGGGAGCTGTTTTTT. Translated: CASSSGLAGASNTGELFF.

This clone was counted a single time. The chain combines TRBV5-4 with TRBJ2-5; TRBD2 aligns across 7 bases. This CDR3 is 15 amino acids long. Looked up from germline, CDR1 is SGHNT and CDR2 is YYREEE (reference sequence). Unmatched junction bases numbered 2, after V lost 0 bases and J lost 0 bases. The CDR3 nucleotides are TGTGCCAGCAGCTTGGGGGGAGGGAACCAAGAGACCCAGTACTTC. Protein sequence: CASSLGGGNQETQYF.

The V gene is TRBV2, the J gene TRBJ1-6; D perhaps matches TRBD1 (5 bases). Germline V gene lookup returns CDR1 SNHLY and CDR2 FYNNEI. The length of the CDR3 is 19 residues. V was clipped by 7 bases and J by 0 bases, with 22 bases between them. The CDR3 reads CASTFRGEGYFSYNSPLHF. The CDR3 coding sequence is TGTGCCAGCACCTTCCGGGGGGAAGGTTACTTCTCCTATAATTCACCCCTCCACTTT.

This clone was seen a handful of times. The chain employs TRBV10-3 and TRBJ1-4; TRBD1 matches 11 bases. Trimming cost V 10 bases and J 5 bases; bases outside gene matches: 3. The CDR3 is 13 residues long. Per germline, CDR1 ENHRY and CDR2 SYGVKD. CDR3 protein: CATRDRGNEKLFF. As DNA, the CDR3 is TGTGCCACCCGGGACAGGGGGAATGAAAAACTGTTTTTT.

This clone has only one observation. V is TRBV6-1 and J is TRBJ2-2; 12 bases line up with TRBD2. CDR1 and CDR2 (germline): MNHNS, SASEGT. Trimming took 6 bases from V and 5 from J; bases not matched to a gene: 4. The CDR3 extends over 15 amino acids. CDR3 DNA: TGTGCCAGCAGAGCGACTAGCGGGGGAACCGGGGAGCTGTTTTTT. It codes for CASRATSGGTGELFF.

This chain links TRBV18 with TRBJ1-2; D gene uncertain. CDR1 is KGHSH and CDR2 is LQKENI in the germline V gene. The CDR3 sequence is 14 residues long. Trimming took off 3 bases at V and 4 bases at J, with 12 bases between the two ends. The CDR3 loop is CASSPPGGSYGYTF. In nucleotides, the CDR3 is TGTGCCAGCTCACCCCCCGGCGGGAGCTATGGCTACACCTTC.

This clone has at least ten counts. The chain recombines TRBV19 with TRBJ1-4; 8 nucleotides match TRBD1. J gave up 10 bases and V 8 bases, and 6 bases lay outside the gene matches. CDR1 and CDR2 from the germline V gene are LNHDA and SQIVND (reference sequence). CDR3 size: 12 residues. Here the CDR3 reads CASSGDRGKLFF. CDR3 nucleotides: TGTGCCAGTTCGGGTGACAGGGGAAAACTGTTTTTT.

The chain's CDR3 is CSGASVGEQYF. The CDR3 DNA reads as TGCAGTGGGGCATCCGTGGGTGAGCAGTACTTC. V is TRBV20-1 and J is TRBJ2-7; D ambiguous. The germline gives CDR1 DFQATT, CDR2 SNEGSKA (reference sequence). V shed 7 bases and J shed 7 bases, with 14 bases lying between them. This CDR3 region has 11 residues.

This chain links TRBV10-3 with TRBJ1-6; D call uncertain. The V and J ends lost 4 bases and 6 bases respectively, with 10 bases between them. The CDR3 consists of 14 residues. Germline loops: CDR1 ENHRY, CDR2 SYGVKD. CDR3 in DNA: TGTGCCATCAGTGGTGGAGGGAGTAATTCACCCCTCCACTTT. It specifies CAISGGGSNSPLHF.